The 12 T cell receptor beta chains below were found in one sample sequenced in a study of T-cell reconstitution after alpha-beta-depleted transplantation in children. This sample's TCRbeta library carried unique molecular identifier barcodes. TCRdb ran MiXCR on the PCR reads and lists one entry per CDR3 protein. In the table there are just over 950,000 distinct CDR3 sequences, roughly 29% of which are singletons. The material sequenced was PBMCs, mostly from graft donor cells, taken 360 days after TCRalphabeta/CD19-depleted stem cell transplant. Source of these receptors: a boy in the first two years of life who had a stem cell transplant for SCID, so the T cells may come from the graft donor.

V gene TRBV25-1 combines with J gene TRBJ2-6, with 9 bases that match TRBD1. Germline values: CDR1 MGHDK, CDR2 SYGVNS. The CDR3 extends over 17 amino acids. V shed 2 bases and J 2 bases; nucleotides not matched to a gene: 4. The CDR3 protein is CASSERQGGPGANVLTF. CDR3 bases: TGTGCCAGCAGTGAAAGACAGGGGGGCCCTGGGGCCAACGTCCTGACTTTC.

For the CDR3, the DNA is TGCGCCAGCAGCCTCGCGACAGGGATGAACAATGAGCAGTTCTTC. Translation: CASSLATGMNNEQFF. The chain joins TRBV5-1 to TRBJ2-1, with 7 bases fitting TRBD1. The CDR3 totals 15 residues. Per germline, CDR1 SGHRS and CDR2 YFSETQ. With V trimmed by 4 bases and J by 5 bases, 9 bases remained unmatched.

This clonotype was detected only a few times. The CDR3 spells CSAPSYQETQYF. The CDR3, as DNA: TGCAGTGCTCCTTCGTACCAAGAGACCCAGTACTTC. The V call is TRBV20-1, the J call TRBJ2-5, with D uncertain. Germline lookup yields CDR1 DFQATT and CDR2 SNEGSKA (reference sequence). The CDR3 consists of 12 residues. Trimming removed 5 bases from V and 0 bases from J, with 7 bases in between.

The chain joins TRBV5-5 to TRBJ2-3, with 9 bases that match TRBD1. The CDR3 has 16 residues. V lost 4 bases, J lost 1 base, and 7 bases stayed unmatched. Per the germline V gene, CDR1 is SGHKS and CDR2 is YYEKEE (reference sequence). Here the CDR3 reads CASSPIQGARTDTQYF. The CDR3 DNA reads as TGTGCCAGCAGCCCGATACAGGGGGCTCGCACAGATACGCAGTATTTT. The variable domain in full, with the rest retrieved from reference TRBV5-5 and TRBJ2-3, is DAGVTQSPTHLIKTRGQQVTLRCSPISGHKSVSWYQQVLGQGPQFIFQYYEKEERGRGNFPDRFSARQFPNYSSELNVNALLLGDSALYLCASSPIQGARTDTQYFGPGTRLTVL.

The chain carries TRBV20-1 and TRBJ2-3; TRBD2 matches at 11 bases. This CDR3 is built from 15 residues. With V trimmed by 3 bases and J by 2 bases, 4 bases remained unmatched. Germline V gene lookup returns CDR1 DFQATT and CDR2 SNEGSKA (reference sequence). The CDR3 coding sequence is TGCAGTGCTAGGGCTAGCGGGGGGCACACAGATACGCAGTATTTT. Translating gives CSARASGGHTDTQYF.

This clonotype was seen only a few times. The chain has TRBV5-5 and TRBJ2-4, with D perhaps matching TRBD2 (5 bases). The CDR3 runs 17 residues. Germline CDR1 SGHKS, CDR2 YYEKEE (reference sequence). V shed 3 bases and J shed 0 bases, with 16 bases lying between them. The CDR3 DNA is TGTGCCAGCAGCTCTTCAACGACCCGGGGAGCCAAAAACATTCAGTACTTC. Its translation is CASSSSTTRGAKNIQYF.

This clonotype was seen a single time. This may stem from a read error, because a much larger clone lies one nucleotide away. V usage is TRBV5-1 and J usage is TRBJ2-1, with 11 bases matching TRBD2. Germline V gene sequence: CDR1 SGHRS, CDR2 YFSETQ. The CDR3 sequence is 17 residues long. The CDR3 loop reads CASSPPLTSGGHKEQFF. CDR3 in DNA: TGCGCCAGCAGCCCCCCCTTAACTAGCGGGGGTCACAAAGAGCAGTTCTTC.

This clonotype has more than one count but fewer than ten. The rearrangement uses TRBV11-2 and TRBJ2-3, with D possibly matching TRBD2 (6 bases). This CDR3 is built from 16 residues. Germline assignment: CDR1 SGHAT and CDR2 FQNNGV. V was pared by 6 bases and J by 2 bases, with 18 bases between. CDR3 DNA sequence: TGTGCCAGCAGACAAGGTTTGGGAGGAGCCACAGATACGCAGTATTTT. The encoded protein is CASRQGLGGATDTQYF.

This chain uses TRBV29-1 with TRBJ1-1; D uncertain. CDR3 length: 10 residues. V lost 6 bases to trimming and J lost 3 bases, with 5 bases between them. Germline V lookup: CDR1 SQVTM, CDR2 ANQGSEA. Here the CDR3 reads CSVADTEAFF. The CDR3, as DNA: TGCAGCGTGGCGGACACTGAAGCTTTCTTT.

This chain connects TRBV2 to TRBJ2-7; TRBD2 agrees at 9 bases. This CDR3 region has 17 residues. V trimming: 6 bases; J trimming: 4 bases; junction bases outside the gene matches: 16. CDR1 is SNHLY and CDR2 is FYNNEI in the germline V gene. This CDR3 reads CASSRAGGGRPPYEQYF. In nucleotides, the CDR3 is TGTGCCAGCAGCCGTGCGGGAGGGGGCAGGCCCCCATACGAGCAGTACTTC.

For the CDR3, the DNA is TGCGCCAGCAGCTTAAGTACGGGACAGCCCCTTCGTGGCTACACCTTC. As protein: CASSLSTGQPLRGYTF. The chain joins TRBV5-1 to TRBJ1-2; 7 bases fit TRBD1. V shed 2 bases and J 7 bases; nucleotides not matched to a gene: 14. There are 16 residues in the CDR3. Germline values: CDR1 SGHRS, CDR2 YFSETQ.

This clonotype was picked up a small number of times. CDR3 residues: CASSRDRGPIEQYF. The CDR3 nucleotides read TGCGCCAGCAGCCGTGACAGGGGGCCCATCGAGCAGTACTTC. This sequence joins TRBV5-1 and TRBJ2-7, with TRBD1 matching over 10 bases. Looked up from germline, CDR1 is SGHRS and CDR2 is YFSETQ. The CDR3 is 14 residues long. Trimming at V came to 4 bases and at J to 6 bases, leaving 7 bases not matched to a gene.